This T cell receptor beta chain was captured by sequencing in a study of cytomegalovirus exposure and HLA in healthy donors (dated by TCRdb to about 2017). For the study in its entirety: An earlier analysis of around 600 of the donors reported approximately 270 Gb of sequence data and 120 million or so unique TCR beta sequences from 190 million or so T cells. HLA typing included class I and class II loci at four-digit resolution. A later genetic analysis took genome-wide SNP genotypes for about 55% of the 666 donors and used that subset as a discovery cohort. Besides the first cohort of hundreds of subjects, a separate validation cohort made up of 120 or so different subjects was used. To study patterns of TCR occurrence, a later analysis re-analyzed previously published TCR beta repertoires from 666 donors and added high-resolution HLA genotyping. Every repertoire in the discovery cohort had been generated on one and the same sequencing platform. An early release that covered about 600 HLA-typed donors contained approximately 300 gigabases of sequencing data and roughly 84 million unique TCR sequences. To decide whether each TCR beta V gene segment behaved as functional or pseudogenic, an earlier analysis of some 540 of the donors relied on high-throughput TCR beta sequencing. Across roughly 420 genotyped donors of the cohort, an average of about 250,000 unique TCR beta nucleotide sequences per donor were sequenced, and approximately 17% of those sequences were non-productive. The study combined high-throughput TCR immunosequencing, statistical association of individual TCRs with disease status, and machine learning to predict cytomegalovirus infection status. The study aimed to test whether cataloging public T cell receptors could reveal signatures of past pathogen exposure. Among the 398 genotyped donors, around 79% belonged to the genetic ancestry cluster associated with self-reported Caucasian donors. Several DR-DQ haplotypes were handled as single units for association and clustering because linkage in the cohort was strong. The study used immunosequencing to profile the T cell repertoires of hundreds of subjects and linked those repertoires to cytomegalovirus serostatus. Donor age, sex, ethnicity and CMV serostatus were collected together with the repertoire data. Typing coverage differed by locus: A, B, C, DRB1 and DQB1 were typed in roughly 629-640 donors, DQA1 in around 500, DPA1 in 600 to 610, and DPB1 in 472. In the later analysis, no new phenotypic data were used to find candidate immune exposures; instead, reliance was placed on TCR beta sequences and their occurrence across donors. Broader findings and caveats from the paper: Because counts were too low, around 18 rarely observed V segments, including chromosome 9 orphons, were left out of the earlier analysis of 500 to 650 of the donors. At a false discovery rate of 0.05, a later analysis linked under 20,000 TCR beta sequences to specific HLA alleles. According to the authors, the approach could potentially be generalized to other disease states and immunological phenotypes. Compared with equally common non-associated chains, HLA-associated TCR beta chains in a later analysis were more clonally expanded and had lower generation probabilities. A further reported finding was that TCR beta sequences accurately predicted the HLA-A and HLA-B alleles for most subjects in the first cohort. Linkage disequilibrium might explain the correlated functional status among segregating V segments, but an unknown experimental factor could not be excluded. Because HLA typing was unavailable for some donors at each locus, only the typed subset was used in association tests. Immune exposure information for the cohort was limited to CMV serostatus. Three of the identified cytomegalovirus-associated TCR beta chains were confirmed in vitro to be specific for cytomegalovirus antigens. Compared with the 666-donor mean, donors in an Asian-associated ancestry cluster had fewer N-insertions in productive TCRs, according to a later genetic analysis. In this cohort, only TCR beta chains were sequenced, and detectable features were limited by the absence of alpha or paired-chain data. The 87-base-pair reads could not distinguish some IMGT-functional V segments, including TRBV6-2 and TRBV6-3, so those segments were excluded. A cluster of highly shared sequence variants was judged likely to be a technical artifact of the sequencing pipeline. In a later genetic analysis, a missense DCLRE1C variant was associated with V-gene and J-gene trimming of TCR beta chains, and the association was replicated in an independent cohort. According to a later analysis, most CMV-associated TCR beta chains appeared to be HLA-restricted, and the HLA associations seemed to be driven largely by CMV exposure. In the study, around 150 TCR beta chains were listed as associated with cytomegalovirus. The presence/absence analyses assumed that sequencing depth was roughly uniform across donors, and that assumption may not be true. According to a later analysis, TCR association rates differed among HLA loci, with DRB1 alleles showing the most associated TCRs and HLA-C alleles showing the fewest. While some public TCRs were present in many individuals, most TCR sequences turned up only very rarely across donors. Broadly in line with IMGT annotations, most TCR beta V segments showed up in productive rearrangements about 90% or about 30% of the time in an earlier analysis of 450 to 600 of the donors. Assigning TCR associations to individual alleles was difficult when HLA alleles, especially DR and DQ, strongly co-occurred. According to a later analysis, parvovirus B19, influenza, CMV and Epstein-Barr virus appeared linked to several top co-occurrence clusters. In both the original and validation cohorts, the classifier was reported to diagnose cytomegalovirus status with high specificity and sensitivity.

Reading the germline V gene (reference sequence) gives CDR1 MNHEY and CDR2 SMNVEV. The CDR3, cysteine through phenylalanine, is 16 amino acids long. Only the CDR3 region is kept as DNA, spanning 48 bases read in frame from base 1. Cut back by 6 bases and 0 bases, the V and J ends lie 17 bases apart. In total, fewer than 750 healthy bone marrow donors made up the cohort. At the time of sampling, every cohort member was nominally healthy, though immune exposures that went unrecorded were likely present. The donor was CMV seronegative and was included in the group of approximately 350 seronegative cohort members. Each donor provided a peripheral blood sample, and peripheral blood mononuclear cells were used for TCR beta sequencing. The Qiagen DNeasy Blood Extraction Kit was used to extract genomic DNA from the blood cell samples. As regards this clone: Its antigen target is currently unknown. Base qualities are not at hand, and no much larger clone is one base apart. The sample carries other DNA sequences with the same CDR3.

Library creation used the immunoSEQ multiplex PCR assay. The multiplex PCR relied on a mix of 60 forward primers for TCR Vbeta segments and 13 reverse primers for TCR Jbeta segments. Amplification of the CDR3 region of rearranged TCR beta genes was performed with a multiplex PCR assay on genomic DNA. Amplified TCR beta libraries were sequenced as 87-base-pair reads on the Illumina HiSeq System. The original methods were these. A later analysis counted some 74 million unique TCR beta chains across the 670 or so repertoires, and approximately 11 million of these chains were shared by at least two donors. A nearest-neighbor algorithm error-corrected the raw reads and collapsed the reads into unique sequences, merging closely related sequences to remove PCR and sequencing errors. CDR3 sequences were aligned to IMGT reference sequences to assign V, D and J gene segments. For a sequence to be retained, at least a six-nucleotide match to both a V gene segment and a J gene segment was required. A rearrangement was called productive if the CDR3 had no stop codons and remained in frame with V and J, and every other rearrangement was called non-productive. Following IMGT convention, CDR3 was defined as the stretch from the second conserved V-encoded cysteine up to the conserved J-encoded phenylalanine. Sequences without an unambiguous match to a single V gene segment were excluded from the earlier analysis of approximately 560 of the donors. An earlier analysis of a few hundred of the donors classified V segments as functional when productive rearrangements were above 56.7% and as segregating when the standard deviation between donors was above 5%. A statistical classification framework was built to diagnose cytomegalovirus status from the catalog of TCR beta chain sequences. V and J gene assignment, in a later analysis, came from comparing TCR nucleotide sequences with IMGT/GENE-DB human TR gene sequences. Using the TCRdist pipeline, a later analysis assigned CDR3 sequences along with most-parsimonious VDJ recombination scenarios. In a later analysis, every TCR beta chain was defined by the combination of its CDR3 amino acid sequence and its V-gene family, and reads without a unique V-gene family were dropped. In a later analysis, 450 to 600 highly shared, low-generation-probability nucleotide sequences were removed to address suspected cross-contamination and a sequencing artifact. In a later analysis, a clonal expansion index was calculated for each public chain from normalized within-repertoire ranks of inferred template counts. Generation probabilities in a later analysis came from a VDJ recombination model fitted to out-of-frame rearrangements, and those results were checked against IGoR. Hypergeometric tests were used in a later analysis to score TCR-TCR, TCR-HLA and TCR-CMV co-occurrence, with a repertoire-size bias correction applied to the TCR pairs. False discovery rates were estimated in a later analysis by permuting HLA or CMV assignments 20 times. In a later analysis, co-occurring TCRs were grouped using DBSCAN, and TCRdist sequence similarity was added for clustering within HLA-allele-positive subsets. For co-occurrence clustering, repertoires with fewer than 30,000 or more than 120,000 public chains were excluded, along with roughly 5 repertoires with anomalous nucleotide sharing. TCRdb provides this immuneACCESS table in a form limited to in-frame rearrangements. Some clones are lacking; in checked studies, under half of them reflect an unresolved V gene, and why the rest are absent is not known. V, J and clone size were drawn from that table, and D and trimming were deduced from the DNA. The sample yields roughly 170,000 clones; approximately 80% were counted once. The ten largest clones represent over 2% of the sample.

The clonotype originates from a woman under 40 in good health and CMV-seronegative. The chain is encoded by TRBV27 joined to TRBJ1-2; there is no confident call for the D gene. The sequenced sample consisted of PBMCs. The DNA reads TGTGCCAGCAGCCCCTCCGTGGCGGAGACTAACTATGGCTACACCTTC. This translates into CASSPSVAETNYGYTF.